This T cell receptor (beta chain) came from a study of blood T cells in healthy people across ages (dated by TCRdb to the mid-2010s). As for the study more broadly: Template switching captured roughly one uniquely barcoded TCR beta cDNA molecule per two T cells in model experiments. Age-related changes in TCR beta repertoire diversity were measured in the study by deep sequencing normalized with unique cDNA molecular identifiers. Donors were grouped into four age groups: young (average approximately 15 years), middle-aged (39), aged (around 60) and long-lived (around 80). Two additional independent replicas of 1 million unique cDNA reads from the same blood draw were analyzed for two donors (one aged 18 to 30 and one aged 80 or older).

Library construction relied on 5' RACE. Sequencing relied on an Illumina HiSeq 2500. A second PCR of roughly 6 to 11 cycles was performed with a sample-barcoded 5' primer and a J-beta primer mix. Each TCR beta cDNA molecule received a unique molecular identifier from a template-switch 5' adaptor carrying 12 random nucleotides. Each sample yielded at least 3 million CDR3-containing paired-end reads. First-strand cDNA synthesis was performed from all RNA using the Mint cDNA synthesis kit, with priming by a TRBC-specific oligonucleotide. All cDNA was treated with uracil-DNA glycosylase and then went through a first 18-cycle PCR with the universal primers M1SS and BC2_uni_R. The authors' pipeline ran thus. Each sample was normalized by randomly selecting 1 million high-quality reads, each carrying a distinct molecular identifier. Reads with shared molecular identifiers were discarded instead of being binned into consensus sequences. MiTCR, run with a Q25 quality threshold and the strictest error-elimination algorithm, handled CDR3 identification, clonotype clustering and error correction. Lower-bound total TCR beta diversity was estimated with a nonparametric unseen species model using Euler transformation. Using fastp trimming at Q25 and MiXCR clonotype assembly, TCRdb reanalyzed the public sequencing data and kept in-frame beta chains. Identical CDR3 proteins give one entry, which carries the most common genes and DNA. What appears here as the V and J calls and clone size reflects TCRdb's work, not the paper's. The sample includes over a million distinct CDR3 sequences, with roughly a quarter observed a single time. Of the sample, approximately 0.79% falls within the top ten clones.

The approximately 39 donors, aged roughly 6 to 95 years, were systemically healthy Caucasian individuals from Russia. Each donor gave about 9.7 milliliters of peripheral blood, drawn into EDTA-treated Vacutainer tubes. Ficoll-Paque density-gradient centrifugation was used to isolate PBMCs, with at least 7 million obtained per sample. Total RNA was extracted from PBMCs with Trizol reagent, with at least 6 micrograms obtained per sample. Naive CD45RAhigh/CD27high T cell percentages were measured by flow cytometry on a PBMC aliquot from every donor. What the work shows at the level of the full study, not this receptor alone: Compared with the aged group, the long-lived group had more naive CD4+ T cells, fewer expanded clones and increased TCR diversity, a pattern suggesting age selection. Estimates of total diversity from one million sequenced T cells were regarded as lower bounds and underestimates. Because donor CMV infection status was unknown, age-related changes in expanded clonotypes were potentially confounded. As age increased, observed TCR beta diversity per million T cells dropped in a roughly linear way, and a significant reduction was already evident by age about 40. Because profiling used bulk unsorted PBMCs, naive and antigen-experienced compartments could not be compared conclusively. Observed TCR beta diversity correlated strongly with the percentage of naive T cells measured by flow cytometry.

As to this clonotype: What this receptor recognizes is not known. Nothing much larger sits one base from this clone, and base qualities are not available.

CDR1 and CDR2 (SGDLS, YYNGEE) derive from the germline V gene. CDR3 length: 14 amino acids, cysteine to phenylalanine. CDR3 DNA is the only sequence kept; it has 42 bases, read in frame from the first base. A distance of 11 bases separates the germline ends of V and J, which lose 0 bases and 5 bases respectively. The data were also submitted as part of a second study, on T cells of mothers and their children. The other study reports the following: Nine systemically healthy Caucasian individuals served as donors, namely three mothers together with their six children. cDNA synthesis used all of the extracted RNA, with approximately 1.4 ug of RNA in each 15 ul reaction. In the second PCR, the M1S primer introduced both the sample barcodes and 2-4 random nucleotides. Over 8 million TCR beta CDR3 reads were obtained for each mother, and approximately 2.9 million reads were obtained for each child. TCR recombination output is similarly shaped by thymic selection in related and unrelated pairs, with a minor effect exerted by inherited differences. Normalized repertoire overlap was always slightly but never significantly higher in related than unrelated mother-child pairs. With a sensitivity of approximately 92 clones per million clonotypes, no persistent microchimeric T cell clones were detected. In the study, deep NGS was used to compare the TCR beta repertoires of mothers and children, and features distinguishing related mother-child pairs from unrelated individuals were sought. Mothers averaged roughly 40 +/- 4 years of age and children averaged about 10 +/- 4 years. Libraries were sequenced on Illumina HiSeq 2000 with 100+100 nt paired-end reads after adapter ligation with NEBNext reagents. To prevent cross-contamination, the mother and child libraries were prepared a month apart and were sequenced in separate runs. For each donor, somewhere between about 450,000 and 2,200,000 distinct TCR beta clonotypes were identified. Naive TCR beta clonotypes were estimated from low-frequency clonotypes matched to each donor's FACS-determined naive share, without sorting.

The receptor chain draws on TRBV9 and TRBJ2-5; the D gene identity is not certain. What was sequenced was blood. This TCR was sampled from a girl aged 2 to 10 in good health. The DNA is TGTGCCAGCAGCGTAGGTGGTGGAAGGGAGACCCAGTACTTC. This codes for CASSVGGGRETQYF.